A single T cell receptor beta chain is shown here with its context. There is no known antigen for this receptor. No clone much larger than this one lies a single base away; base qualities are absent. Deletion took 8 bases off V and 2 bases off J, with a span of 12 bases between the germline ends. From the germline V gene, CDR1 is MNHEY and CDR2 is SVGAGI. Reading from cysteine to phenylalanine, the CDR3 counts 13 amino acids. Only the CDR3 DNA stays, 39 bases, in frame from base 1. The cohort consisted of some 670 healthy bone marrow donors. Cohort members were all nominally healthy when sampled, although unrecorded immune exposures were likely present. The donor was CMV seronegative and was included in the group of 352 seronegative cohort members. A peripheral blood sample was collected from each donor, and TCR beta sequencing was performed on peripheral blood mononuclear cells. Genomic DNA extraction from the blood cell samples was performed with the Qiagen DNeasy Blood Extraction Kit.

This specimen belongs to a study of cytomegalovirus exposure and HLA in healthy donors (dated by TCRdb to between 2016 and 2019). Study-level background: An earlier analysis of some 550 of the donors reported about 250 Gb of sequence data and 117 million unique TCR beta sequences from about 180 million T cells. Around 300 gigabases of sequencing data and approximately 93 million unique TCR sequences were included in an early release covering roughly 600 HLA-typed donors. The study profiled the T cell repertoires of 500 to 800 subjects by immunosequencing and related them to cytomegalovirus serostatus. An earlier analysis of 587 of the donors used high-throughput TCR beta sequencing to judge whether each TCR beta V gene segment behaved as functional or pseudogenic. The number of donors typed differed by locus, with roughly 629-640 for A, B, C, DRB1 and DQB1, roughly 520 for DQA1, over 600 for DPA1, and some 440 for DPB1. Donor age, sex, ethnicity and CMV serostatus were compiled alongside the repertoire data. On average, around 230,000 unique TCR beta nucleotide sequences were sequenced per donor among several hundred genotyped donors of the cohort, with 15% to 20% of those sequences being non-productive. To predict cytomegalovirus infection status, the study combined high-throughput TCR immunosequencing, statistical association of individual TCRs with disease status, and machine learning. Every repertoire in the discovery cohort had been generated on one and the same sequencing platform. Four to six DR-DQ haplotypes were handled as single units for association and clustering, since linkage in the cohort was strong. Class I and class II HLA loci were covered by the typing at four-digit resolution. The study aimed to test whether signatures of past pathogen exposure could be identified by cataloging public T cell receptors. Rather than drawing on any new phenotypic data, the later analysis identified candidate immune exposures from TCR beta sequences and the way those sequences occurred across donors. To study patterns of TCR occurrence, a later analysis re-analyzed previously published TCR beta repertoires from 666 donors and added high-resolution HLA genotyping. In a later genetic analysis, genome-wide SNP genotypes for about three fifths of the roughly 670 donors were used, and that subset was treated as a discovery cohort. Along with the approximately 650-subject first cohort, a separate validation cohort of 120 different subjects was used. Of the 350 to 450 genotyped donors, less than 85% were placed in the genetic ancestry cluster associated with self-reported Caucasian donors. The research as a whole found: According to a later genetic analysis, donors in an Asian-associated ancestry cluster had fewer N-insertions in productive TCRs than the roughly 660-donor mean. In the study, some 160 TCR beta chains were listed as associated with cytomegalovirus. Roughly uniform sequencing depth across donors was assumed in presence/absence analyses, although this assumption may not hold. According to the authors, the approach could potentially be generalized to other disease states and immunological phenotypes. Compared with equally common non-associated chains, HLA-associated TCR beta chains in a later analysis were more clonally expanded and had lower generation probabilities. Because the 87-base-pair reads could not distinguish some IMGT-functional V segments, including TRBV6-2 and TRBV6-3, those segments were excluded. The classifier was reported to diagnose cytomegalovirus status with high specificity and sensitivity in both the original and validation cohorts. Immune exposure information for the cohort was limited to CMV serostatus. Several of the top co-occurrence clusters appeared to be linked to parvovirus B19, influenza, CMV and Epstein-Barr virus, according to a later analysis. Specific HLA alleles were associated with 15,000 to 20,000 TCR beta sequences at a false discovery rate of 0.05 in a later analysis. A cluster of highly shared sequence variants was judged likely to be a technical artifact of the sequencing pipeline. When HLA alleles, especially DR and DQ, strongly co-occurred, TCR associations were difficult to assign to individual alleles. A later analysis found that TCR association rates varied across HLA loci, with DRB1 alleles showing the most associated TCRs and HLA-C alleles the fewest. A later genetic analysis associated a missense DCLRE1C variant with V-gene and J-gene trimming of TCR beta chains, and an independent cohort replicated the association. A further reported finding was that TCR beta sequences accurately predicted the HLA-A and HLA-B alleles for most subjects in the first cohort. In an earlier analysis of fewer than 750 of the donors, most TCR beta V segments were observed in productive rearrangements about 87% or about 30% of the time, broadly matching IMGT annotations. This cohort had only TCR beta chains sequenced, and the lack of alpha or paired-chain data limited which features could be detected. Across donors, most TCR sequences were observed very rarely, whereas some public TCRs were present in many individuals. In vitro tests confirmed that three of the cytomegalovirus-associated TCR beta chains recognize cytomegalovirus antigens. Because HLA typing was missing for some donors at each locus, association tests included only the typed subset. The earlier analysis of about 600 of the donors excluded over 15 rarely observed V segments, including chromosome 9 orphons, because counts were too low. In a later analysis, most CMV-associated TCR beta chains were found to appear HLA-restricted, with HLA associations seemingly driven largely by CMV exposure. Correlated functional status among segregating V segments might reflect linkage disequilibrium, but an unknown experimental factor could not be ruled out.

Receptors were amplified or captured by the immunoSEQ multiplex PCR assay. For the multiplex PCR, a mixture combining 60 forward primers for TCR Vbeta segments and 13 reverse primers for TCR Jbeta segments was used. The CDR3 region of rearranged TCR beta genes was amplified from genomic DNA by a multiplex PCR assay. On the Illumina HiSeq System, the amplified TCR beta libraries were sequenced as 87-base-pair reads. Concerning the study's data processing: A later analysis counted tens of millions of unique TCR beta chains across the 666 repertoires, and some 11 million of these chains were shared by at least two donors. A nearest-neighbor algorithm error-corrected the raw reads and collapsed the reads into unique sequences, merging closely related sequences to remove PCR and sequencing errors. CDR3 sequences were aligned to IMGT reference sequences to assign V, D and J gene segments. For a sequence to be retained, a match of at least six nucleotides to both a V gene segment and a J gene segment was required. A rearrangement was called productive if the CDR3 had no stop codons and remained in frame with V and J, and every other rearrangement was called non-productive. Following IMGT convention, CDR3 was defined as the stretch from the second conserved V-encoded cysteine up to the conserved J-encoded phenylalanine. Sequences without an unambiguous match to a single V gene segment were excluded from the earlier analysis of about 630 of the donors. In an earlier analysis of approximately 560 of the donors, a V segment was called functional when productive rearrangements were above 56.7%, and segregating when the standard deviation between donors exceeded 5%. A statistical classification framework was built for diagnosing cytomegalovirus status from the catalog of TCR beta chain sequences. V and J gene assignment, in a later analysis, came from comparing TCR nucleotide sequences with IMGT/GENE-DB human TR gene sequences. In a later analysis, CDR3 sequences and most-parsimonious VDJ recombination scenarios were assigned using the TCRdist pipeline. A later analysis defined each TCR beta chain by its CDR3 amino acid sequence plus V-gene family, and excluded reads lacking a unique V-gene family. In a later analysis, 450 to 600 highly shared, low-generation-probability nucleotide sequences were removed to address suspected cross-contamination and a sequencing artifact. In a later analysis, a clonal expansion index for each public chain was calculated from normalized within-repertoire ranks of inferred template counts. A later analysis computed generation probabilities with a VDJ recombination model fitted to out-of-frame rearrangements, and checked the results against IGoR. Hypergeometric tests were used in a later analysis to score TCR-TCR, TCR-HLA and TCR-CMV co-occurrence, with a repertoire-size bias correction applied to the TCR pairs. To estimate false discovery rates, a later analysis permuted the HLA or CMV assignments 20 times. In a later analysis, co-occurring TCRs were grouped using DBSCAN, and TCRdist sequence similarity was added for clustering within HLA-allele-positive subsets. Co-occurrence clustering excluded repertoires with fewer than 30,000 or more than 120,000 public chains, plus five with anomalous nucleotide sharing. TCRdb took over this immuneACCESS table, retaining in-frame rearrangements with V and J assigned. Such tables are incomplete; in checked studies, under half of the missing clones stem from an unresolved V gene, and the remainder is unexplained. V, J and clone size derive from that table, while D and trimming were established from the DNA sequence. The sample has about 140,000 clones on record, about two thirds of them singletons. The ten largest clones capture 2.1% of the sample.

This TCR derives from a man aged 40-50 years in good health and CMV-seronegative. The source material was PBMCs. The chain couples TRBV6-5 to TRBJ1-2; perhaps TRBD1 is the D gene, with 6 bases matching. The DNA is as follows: TGTGCCAGCGTCAGGGGTCAGAACTATGGCTACACCTTC. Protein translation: CASVRGQNYGYTF.